Listed below are T cell receptor beta chains from one sample, sequenced in a study of blood T cell repertoires in COVID-19. Measured with immunoSEQ multiplex PCR; TCRdb has only the in-frame clones, and not every one. The profile shows 110,000 to 150,000 clones, 70% to 90% of them singletons. The sequencing sample was made of PBMCs or T cells enriched from blood (not recorded which). These receptors all stem from a man in his fifties who had recovered from COVID-19. CDR3s include the opening cysteine and the closing phenylalanine or tryptophan. D genes are given only for firm matches. Some rows mark clone size as missing; the rest say once, few, many or name a class of expanded clone.

len	v_gene	d_gene	abundance	j_gene	CDR3nt	CDR3aa
13	TRBV12-3/TRBV12-4	.	once	TRBJ1-1	TGTGCCAGCAGTCTCTCATCGGTCACTGAAGCTTTCTTT	CASSLSSVTEAFF
15	TRBV5-6	TRBD1	.	TRBJ1-1	TGTGCCAGCAGCCGAACGGACAGGGAGAACACTGAAGCTTTCTTT	CASSRTDRENTEAFF
15	TRBV24-1	.	once	TRBJ2-1	TGTGCCACCAGTGCAACAGGGTGGGATTACAATGAGCAGTTCTTC	CATSATGWDYNEQFF
16	TRBV5-1	.	.	TRBJ2-6	TGCGCCAGCAGCTCCGGAGAAGGAGGTGGGGCCAACGTCCTGACTTTC	CASSSGEGGGANVLTF
14	TRBV7-9	.	.	TRBJ1-3	TGTGCCAGCAGCTTCTCTGGAGGAGGAAACACCATATATTTT	CASSFSGGGNTIYF
16	TRBV3-1/TRBV3-2	TRBD2	.	TRBJ2-3	TGTGCCAGCAGCCACTTGCGGGGGAACCTCGTGGGTACGCAGTATTTT	CASSHLRGNLVGTQYF
13	TRBV11-2	.	.	TRBJ2-3	TGTGCCAGCAGCTCGAGCCCCACAGATACGCAGTATTTT	CASSSSPTDTQYF
17	TRBV7-2	.	.	TRBJ1-4	TGTGCCAGCAGCCCACGAGGGTGGGGATCAACTAATGAAAAACTGTTTTTT	CASSPRGWGSTNEKLFF
14	TRBV7-9	TRBD1	.	TRBJ1-5	TGTGCCACCAGTGTGGGACAGGGTATACAGCCCCAGCATTTT	CATSVGQGIQPQHF
15	TRBV5-1	.	few	TRBJ2-2	TGCGCCAGCAGCTCCCTACAGGGTAACACCGGGGAGCTGTTTTTT	CASSSLQGNTGELFF
15	TRBV18	TRBD1	.	TRBJ1-6	TGTGCCAGCTCACCGGGACAGGCTCAGGGTTCACCCCTCCACTTT	CASSPGQAQGSPLHF
17	TRBV30	TRBD2	many	TRBJ2-5	TGTGCCTGGAGTGTAGGGACTAGCGGGGGAATAGGAAAGACCCAGTACTTC	CAWSVGTSGGIGKTQYF
16	TRBV4-3	.	few	TRBJ1-2	TGCGCCAGCAGCCAAGAGAGAGTGACAGTACTCTATGGCTACACCTTC	CASSQERVTVLYGYTF
14	TRBV4-1	.	.	TRBJ1-5	TGCGCCAGCAGCCAAGATTTCCGAGTTCAGCCCCAGCATTTT	CASSQDFRVQPQHF
15	TRBV6-5	.	.	TRBJ2-3	TGTGCCAGCAGTTATCGGACTGCGAACACAGATACGCAGTATTTT	CASSYRTANTDTQYF
16	TRBV30	.	.	TRBJ1-6	TGTGCCTGGAGTGTACTAGCCCGGGACTGGTATTCACCCCTCCACTTT	CAWSVLARDWYSPLHF
19	TRBV7-3	TRBD2	.	TRBJ2-1	TGTGCCAGCAGCTTCTCCGGGACTAGCGGGCCGATCTCCTACAATGAGCAGTTCTTC	CASSFSGTSGPISYNEQFF
16	TRBV2	TRBD1	few	TRBJ1-6	TGTGCCAGCCATCCTGACAACAGGGGGAAAAATTCACCCCTCCACTTT	CASHPDNRGKNSPLHF
13	TRBV28	.	.	TRBJ1-2	TGTGCCAGCAGGACTTCGAGAGGCGGGGGCTACACCTTC	CASRTSRGGGYTF
13	TRBV18	TRBD1	once	TRBJ1-2	TGTGCCAGCTCAGAGGGGGCGAACTATGGCTACACCTTC	CASSEGANYGYTF
14	TRBV5-1	TRBD1	few	TRBJ2-5	TGCGCCAGCGGAACGGGACAGGTAGGAGAGACCCAGTACTTC	CASGTGQVGETQYF
14	TRBV7-2	.	.	TRBJ1-4	TGTGCCAGCAGCTTGGCAGGGGTGGACGAAAAACTGTTTTTT	CASSLAGVDEKLFF
15	TRBV9	.	few	TRBJ2-3	TGTGCCAGCAGAGGTCGGTCAGGGGGCACAGATACGCAGTATTTT	CASRGRSGGTDTQYF
17	TRBV19	.	.	TRBJ2-1	TGTGCCAGTAGTATAGCGTCCCGGGGTCGAACGTACAATGAGCAGTTCTTC	CASSIASRGRTYNEQFF
18	TRBV28	TRBD1	.	TRBJ2-4	TGTGCCAGTCTACAGGGGGCGAGGTATAATAGGCCGCCCGACATTCAGTACTTC	CASLQGARYNRPPDIQYF
15	TRBV28	.	.	TRBJ1-2	TGTGCCAGCAGTGGGGGCCGAGGGCTGTCGCGCGGCTACACCTTC	CASSGGRGLSRGYTF
15	TRBV5-5	TRBD1	.	TRBJ1-5	TGTGCCAGCAGCTTGAGGACAGGGGTTAATCAGCCCCAGCATTTT	CASSLRTGVNQPQHF
19	TRBV18	.	.	TRBJ1-2	TGTGCCAGCTCACCAATCGTACAGTTACAATCTATGGCACGTCTCAGCTACACCTTC	CASSPIVQLQSMARLSYTF
14	TRBV9	.	once	TRBJ2-5	TGTGCCAGCAGCGTTAGCCGCGGGGCGGAGACCCAGTACTTC	CASSVSRGAETQYF
16	TRBV5-1	.	.	TRBJ1-4	TGCGCCAGCAGCTTGGGTCCTGACAGGCGTAATGAAAAACTGTTTTTT	CASSLGPDRRNEKLFF
14	TRBV27	.	.	TRBJ1-6	TGTGCCAGCAGTGGCAGGGGTCGTCAAGGACCCCTCCACTTT	CASSGRGRQGPLHF
14	TRBV3-1/TRBV3-2	.	.	TRBJ2-3	TGTGCCAGCAGCCCCCGAGGGCGCACAGATACGCAGTATTTT	CASSPRGRTDTQYF
16	TRBV15	TRBD1	.	TRBJ1-3	TGTGCCACCCAGAGTGGACAGGTATACTCTGGAAACACCATATATTTT	CATQSGQVYSGNTIYF
15	TRBV9	.	.	TRBJ2-2	TGTGCCAGCAGCGTGCGACTAGTAGACACCGGGGAGCTGTTTTTT	CASSVRLVDTGELFF
16	TRBV25-1	TRBD1	once	TRBJ1-2	TGTGCCAGCAGTGTTCCGGGACAGGGGGAGGTCTATGGCTACACCTTC	CASSVPGQGEVYGYTF
12	TRBV5-1	.	.	TRBJ1-1	TGCGCCAGCAGCTTGGGACAGGCTGAAGCTTTCTTT	CASSLGQAEAFF
14	TRBV10-1	.	few	TRBJ1-5	TGCGCCAGCAGTGATCTGGAGGGCCTCCAGCCCCAGCATTTT	CASSDLEGLQPQHF
16	TRBV4-1	.	once	TRBJ2-1	TGCGCCAGCAGCCAAGATCCCCTAGGAGGTTTGGGTGAGCAGTTCTTC	CASSQDPLGGLGEQFF
16	TRBV21-1	.	.	TRBJ2-7	.	CASSFFGQGSPYEQYF
16	TRBV11-1	TRBD2	.	TRBJ2-1	TGTGCCAGCAGCCCCCTTGCGGGAGGTTCCTACAATGAGCAGTTCTTC	CASSPLAGGSYNEQFF
16	TRBV10-2	.	.	TRBJ2-7	TGCGCCAGCAGCTCTTATAGCCATTTGCCGGCCCACGAGCAGTACTTC	CASSSYSHLPAHEQYF
14	TRBV28	.	.	TRBJ1-1	TGTGCCAGCAGGGGATCCGGGGGGGACACTGAAGCTTTCTTT	CASRGSGGDTEAFF
15	TRBV10-3	TRBD2	few	TRBJ2-3	TGTGCCATCAGTGAGGGACTAGCGGGCACAGATACGCAGTATTTT	CAISEGLAGTDTQYF
19	TRBV28	.	once	TRBJ1-5	TGTGCCAGCAGTTTAACTAAGCGGAACAGAGCTTATAGCAATCAGCCCCAGCATTTT	CASSLTKRNRAYSNQPQHF
14	TRBV11-2	TRBD1	.	TRBJ2-7	TGTGCCAGCACCCCCATCGGGACAGACTACGAGCAGTACTTC	CASTPIGTDYEQYF
14	TRBV7-2	.	.	TRBJ2-3	TGTGCCAGCGTCGGACTTATAAACACAGATACGCAGTATTTT	CASVGLINTDTQYF
12	TRBV28	.	.	TRBJ1-2	TGTGCCAGCAGCGAGTCGTCCTATGGCTACACCTTC	CASSESSYGYTF
15	TRBV7-2	TRBD1	.	TRBJ1-5	TGTGCCAGCAGCAAGGACAGGGCAAAGAATCAGCCCCAGCATTTT	CASSKDRAKNQPQHF
13	TRBV15	.	.	TRBJ1-5	TGTGCCACCAGCAACGCGCCCGGGCAGCCCCAGCATTTT	CATSNAPGQPQHF
15	TRBV5-4	TRBD1	.	TRBJ2-7	TGTGCCAGCAGCCTGCCGGGACAGGGTGTCTCCGAGCAGTACTTC	CASSLPGQGVSEQYF
15	TRBV3-1/TRBV3-2	TRBD1	.	TRBJ2-5	TGTGCCAGCAGCCGAGAGGACAGGGTTTGGGAGACCCAGTACTTC	CASSREDRVWETQYF
14	TRBV19	.	.	TRBJ2-3	TGTGCCAGTCATCGGGGGGACATCACAGATACGCAGTATTTT	CASHRGDITDTQYF
15	TRBV7-3	TRBD2	.	TRBJ2-5	TGTGCCAGCAGCTTAATGGGTAGCGGGGAAGAGACCCAGTACTTC	CASSLMGSGEETQYF
14	TRBV5-4	.	.	TRBJ1-5	TGTGCCAGCAGCTCCACTGGTAGCTGGAAGCCCCAGCATTTT	CASSSTGSWKPQHF
16	TRBV12-5	TRBD2	.	TRBJ2-1	TGTGCTAGTGCCATATTAGCGGGAGACCCCTACAATGAGCAGTTCTTC	CASAILAGDPYNEQFF
13	TRBV2	.	once	TRBJ1-6	TGTGCCAGCAAGACAGGTCCGCACTCACCCCTCCACTTT	CASKTGPHSPLHF
16	TRBV7-2	TRBD1	few	TRBJ1-5	TGTGCCAGCAGCTTTGGACAGGGGGCTATGGGTCAGCCCCAGCATTTT	CASSFGQGAMGQPQHF
13	TRBV19	.	.	TRBJ1-5	TGTGCCAGTAGCTCGCAGGGCAATCAGCCCCAGCATTTT	CASSSQGNQPQHF
13	TRBV19	.	.	TRBJ2-6	TGTGCCAGTGCGAACTCTGGGGCCAACGTCCTGACTTTC	CASANSGANVLTF
17	TRBV4-3	.	.	TRBJ2-1	TGCGCCAGCAGCCAAGAGGTCCTAGGAACCCTAGGGGATGAGCAGTTCTTC	CASSQEVLGTLGDEQFF